The source of this T cell receptor beta chain is a study of cytotoxic CD8 clonotypes in ibrutinib-treated CLL. Across the study: A median around 12 months of treatment, range 6 to 36, preceded the collection of response samples.

Comment on this clone: Its antigen is still unknown.

General study findings and limits: Public clonotypes, found uncommonly, either contracted or stayed stable on treatment.

Around 2 micrograms of genomic DNA (from cryopreserved PBMCs) were used for TCR beta libraries. TCRdb's copy holds only in-frame clones and misses some; the assay was immunoSEQ multiplex PCR. The table shows hundreds of thousands of clones, with 70% occurring only once. CDR1 MNHEY and CDR2 SVGAGI come from the germline V gene. The CDR3 contains 15 residues. Trimming took 5 bases from V and 0 from J; bases not matched to a gene: 3. This rearrangement joins TRBV6-5 to TRBJ2-3, with TRBD2 matching 9 bases. This sequence was found in a human donor with chronic lymphocytic leukemia. The source was PBMCs, collected after 24 months of ibrutinib treatment. CDR3 loop: CASSTTSGSTDTQYF. CDR3 in DNA: TGTGCCAGCAGTACTACTAGCGGGAGCACAGATACGCAGTATTTT.